These T cell receptor beta chains were read from a single sample in a study of CD4 and CD8 cells across lung adenocarcinoma regions. TCRdb ran MiXCR on the PCR reads and lists one entry per CDR3 protein. The repertoire holds approximately 12,000 distinct CDR3 sequences, with about 56% as singletons. Sample: CD8+ T cells from the center of a lung tumor. The receptors were sampled from a female donor with lung adenocarcinoma. The CD4 and CD8 labels of this study may be unreliable. Both conserved end residues are part of each CDR3. D genes are given only for firm matches. Expanded clones get a size class; other rows say once, few or many, or leave the size out.

V gene,clone size,D gene,J gene,CDR3 protein,CDR3 DNA
TRBV6-1,NA,NA,TRBJ2-3,CAGSGERIGETQYF,TGTGCGGGCTCGGGGGAGAGAATAGGAGAGACGCAGTATTTT
TRBV10-3,once,TRBD2,TRBJ2-1,CAISDVRGGDEQFF,TGTGCCATCAGTGATGTCCGGGGAGGGGATGAGCAGTTCTTC
TRBV7-6,medium-sized,TRBD1,TRBJ2-5,CASSEGTGRGETQYF,TGTGCCAGCAGCGAAGGGACAGGGCGGGGAGAGACCCAGTACTTC
TRBV6-1,NA,NA,TRBJ2-7,CACSQTGVCATDTQYF,TGTGCGTGCAGCCAGACGGGGGTGTGTGCCACAGATACGCAGTACTTC
TRBV6-1,NA,TRBD2,TRBJ2-7,CASSEFGGSGYEQYF,TGTGCCAGCAGTGAATTCGGCGGGAGTGGCTACGAGCAGTACTTC
TRBV6-1,NA,NA,TRBJ2-3,CACSETGRCAKNTQYF,TGTGCCTGCAGCGAGACGGGGCGGTGTGCCAAAAACACTCAGTATTTT
TRBV6-5,NA,NA,TRBJ1-2,CASSYQRVGGSLYGYTF,TGTGCCAGCAGTTACCAGCGAGTAGGAGGCTCTCTCTATGGCTACACCTTC
TRBV3-1,NA,TRBD1,TRBJ2-7,CASSQDRGQAYEQYF,TGTGCCAGCAGCCAAGACAGGGGACAGGCCTACGAGCAGTACTTC
TRBV6-5,NA,NA,TRBJ2-3,CASSYGRGPSTDTQYF,TGTGCCAGCAGTTACGGGCGGGGGCCTAGCACAGATACGCAGTATTTT
TRBV14,many,NA,TRBJ2-1,CASSQAGYNEQFF,TGTGCCAGCAGCCAAGCAGGGTACAATGAGCAGTTCTTC
TRBV11-2,NA,TRBD1,TRBJ2-7,CASSRNRDSVEQYF,TGTGCCAGCAGCCGTAACCGGGACAGTGTCGAGCAGTACTTC
TRBV25-1,few,NA,TRBJ2-1,CASSGYRAYNEQFF,TGTGCCAGCAGTGGGTACAGGGCCTACAATGAGCAGTTCTTC
TRBV27,NA,TRBD1,TRBJ2-2,CASTRTGTEELYF,TGTGCCAGCACCAGGACAGGGACAGAGGAGCTGTATTTT
TRBV6-1,many,NA,TRBJ1-2,CASSEDVDRRGYTF,TGTGCCAGCAGTGAAGATGTGGACCGCCGAGGCTACACCTTC
TRBV11-2,few,NA,TRBJ2-7,CASSATGFEQYF,TGTGCCAGCAGCGCCACAGGGTTCGAGCAGTACTTC
TRBV6-1,NA,TRBD1,TRBJ1-2,CASSRQGGANYGYTF,TGTGCCAGCAGTAGACAGGGGGGAGCTAACTATGGCTACACCTTC
TRBV10-1,NA,NA,TRBJ2-2,CASSDGTYGELFF,TGCGCCAGCAGCGACGGGACTTACGGGGAGCTGTTTTTT
TRBV27,many,NA,TRBJ2-7,CASRRVFSSYEQYF,TGTGCCAGCCGGAGGGTATTTAGCTCCTACGAGCAGTACTTC
TRBV11-2,NA,TRBD2,TRBJ2-1,CASSPPLAGVRNEQFF,TGTGCCAGCAGCCCCCCCCTAGCGGGAGTTCGGAATGAGCAGTTCTTC
TRBV14,NA,NA,TRBJ2-6,CASSQGGQGANVLTF,TGTGCCAGCAGCCAAGGGGGGCAGGGGGCCAACGTCCTGACTTTC
TRBV6-5,NA,NA,TRBJ2-2,CASRYRGSNTGELFF,TGTGCCAGCCGCTACCGCGGGTCGAACACCGGGGAGCTGTTTTTT
TRBV6-4,NA,TRBD2,TRBJ2-1,CASSDSSREGSNEQFF,TGTGCCAGCAGTGACTCGAGTCGGGAGGGTAGCAATGAGCAGTTCTTC
TRBV6-1,medium-sized,NA,TRBJ1-2,CASSEMGYGYTF,TGTGCCAGCAGTGAAATGGGATATGGCTACACCTTC
TRBV7-2,medium-sized,NA,TRBJ2-1,CASSLVSYNEQFF,TGTGCCAGCAGCTTAGTTTCCTACAATGAGCAGTTCTTC
TRBV6-5,NA,NA,TRBJ2-2,CASSYSGTPRGGELFF,TGTGCCAGCAGTTACTCGGGGACTCCCCGGGGCGGGGAGCTGTTTTTT
TRBV27,NA,TRBD2,TRBJ2-1,CASSLWGSGRLSNEQFF,TGTGCCAGCAGTTTATGGGGGAGCGGGAGGCTGAGCAATGAGCAGTTCTTC
TRBV12-3/TRBV12-4,NA,NA,TRBJ1-2,CASSPQGRHGYTF,TGTGCCAGCAGCCCTCAGGGACGGCATGGCTACACCTTC
TRBV24-1,NA,TRBD1,TRBJ2-5,CATSGGQGKGETQYF,TGTGCCACCAGTGGGGGACAGGGTAAAGGAGAGACCCAGTACTTC
TRBV9,NA,TRBD2,TRBJ2-5,CASSVGTGTSDRRTQYF,TGTGCCAGCAGCGTGGGAACCGGGACTAGCGACCGCCGGACCCAGTACTTC
TRBV6-1,NA,NA,TRBJ2-2,CASSPLQGMVGELFF,TGTGCCAGCAGTCCATTACAGGGTATGGTGGGTGAGCTGTTTTTT
TRBV11-2,few,NA,TRBJ2-3,CASSLVGGLSHTQYF,TGTGCCAGCAGCTTAGTTGGGGGGCTCTCTCATACGCAGTATTTT
TRBV27,NA,TRBD1,TRBJ2-7,CASGLLGTGAPYEQYF,TGTGCCAGCGGATTGCTCGGGACAGGCGCACCCTACGAGCAGTACTTC
TRBV5-4,NA,NA,TRBJ1-4,CASSLDPASEKLFF,TGTGCCAGCAGCTTGGACCCGGCGAGTGAAAAACTGTTTTTT
TRBV6-5,NA,TRBD2,TRBJ2-1,CASRFSATSGDAQFF,TGTGCCAGCAGATTCTCCGCTACTAGCGGCGATGCGCAGTTCTTT
TRBV27,NA,NA,TRBJ2-5,CASSLRIRETQYF,TGTGCCAGCAGTTTACGTATACGCGAGACCCAGTACTTC
TRBV6-5,NA,TRBD1,TRBJ1-5,CASSYTTGADQPQHF,TGTGCCAGCAGTTACACGACAGGGGCAGACCAGCCCCAGCATTTT
TRBV7-2,NA,NA,TRBJ2-3,CASSQRRRLSTDTQYF,TGTGCCAGCAGCCAGAGGAGGCGGCTCAGCACAGATACGCAGTATTTT
TRBV10-1,NA,NA,TRBJ2-4,CASRGLCTKNMQYF,TGCGCCAGCAGGGGGTTGTGTACCAAAAACATGCAGTACTTC
TRBV6-5,NA,TRBD2,TRBJ2-2,CASSYLAGGSTGEQFF,TGTGCCAGCAGTTACTTGGCGGGGGGGAGCACCGGGGAGCAGTTTTTT
TRBV6-1,NA,NA,TRBJ2-3,CASGAGAGVEDTQYF,TGTGCCAGCGGGGCGGGGGCAGGGGTCGAAGATACGCAGTACTTT
TRBV6-5,few,NA,TRBJ1-2,CASSSPGDGNYGYTF,TGTGCCAGCAGTTCCCCAGGGGACGGAAACTATGGCTACACCTTC
TRBV6-1,NA,NA,TRBJ1-1,CASRRTVGLTEAFF,TGTGCCAGCAGACGGACAGTCGGGTTGACTGAAGCTTTCTTT
TRBV4-1,NA,NA,TRBJ2-3,CASSQALGGGRSKDTQYF,TGCGCCAGCAGCCAAGCCCTGGGAGGGGGGCGATCCAAAGATACCCAGTACTTT
TRBV6-2/TRBV6-3,NA,TRBD2,TRBJ2-1,CAGRLAGANEQFF,TGTGCCGGCAGACTAGCGGGAGCCAATGAGCAGTTCTTC
TRBV6-1,NA,NA,TRBJ2-3,CATNEMVPTGAQFF,TGTGCCACCAACGAGATGGTGCCCACAGGTGCGCAGTTTTTT
TRBV11-2,NA,TRBD1,TRBJ2-5,CASSSARGSAGGLQETQYF,TGTGCCAGCAGCTCCGCTAGGGGTTCGGCAGGGGGTCTCCAAGAGACCCAGTACTTC
TRBV6-1,NA,TRBD1,TRBJ2-3,CASRKQGADTQYF,TGTGCCAGCAGAAAACAGGGGGCAGATACGCAGTATTTT
TRBV14,few,NA,TRBJ2-1,CASSPYGWTDNEQFF,TGTGCCAGCAGCCCCTATGGATGGACGGACAATGAGCAGTTCTTC
TRBV27,few,NA,TRBJ2-7,CASTKAGSYEQYF,TGTGCCAGCACCAAAGCGGGCTCCTACGAGCAGTACTTC
TRBV11-3,NA,TRBD1,TRBJ2-2,CASSLEQGAFGELFF,TGTGCCAGCAGCTTAGAACAGGGGGCGTTTGGGGAGCTGTTTTTT
TRBV6-1,large,TRBD1,TRBJ2-3,CASRQGADTQYF,TGTGCCAGCAGACAGGGGGCAGATACGCAGTATTTT
TRBV7-2,NA,TRBD2,TRBJ2-1,CASRTSGSGRNNEQFF,TGTGCCTCCCGGACTAGCGGGAGCGGGCGGAACAATGAGCAGTTCTTC
TRBV20-1,NA,TRBD2,TRBJ2-1,CSAQLAGAFNEQFF,TGCAGTGCACAGCTAGCGGGGGCCTTCAATGAGCAGTTCTTC
TRBV27,medium-sized,NA,TRBJ2-2,CASQANTGELFF,TGTGCCAGCCAAGCGAACACCGGGGAGCTGTTTTTT
TRBV11-2,NA,NA,TRBJ1-1,CASSFDTLTEAFF,TGTGCCAGCAGCTTCGACACCCTGACTGAAGCTTTCTTT
TRBV6-1,NA,TRBD2,TRBJ2-5,CASSEEIAGHPDTQYF,TGTGCCAGCAGTGAAGAGATAGCGGGGCACCCGGATACGCAGTACTTC
TRBV4-1,NA,TRBD1,TRBJ1-2,CASSPGQDNYGYTF,TGCGCCAGCAGCCCAGGACAGGATAACTATGGCTACACCTTC